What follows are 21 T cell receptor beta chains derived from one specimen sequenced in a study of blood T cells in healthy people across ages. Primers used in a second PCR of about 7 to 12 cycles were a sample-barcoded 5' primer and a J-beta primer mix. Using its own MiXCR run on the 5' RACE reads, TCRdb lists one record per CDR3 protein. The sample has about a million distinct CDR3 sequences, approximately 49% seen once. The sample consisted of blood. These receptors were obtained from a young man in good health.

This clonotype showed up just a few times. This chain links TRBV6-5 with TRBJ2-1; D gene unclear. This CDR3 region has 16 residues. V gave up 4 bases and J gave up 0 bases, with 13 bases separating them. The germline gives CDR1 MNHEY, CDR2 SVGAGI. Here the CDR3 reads CASSSSMVSSYNEQFF. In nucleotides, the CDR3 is TGTGCCAGCAGTTCCTCAATGGTCAGCTCCTACAATGAGCAGTTCTTC.

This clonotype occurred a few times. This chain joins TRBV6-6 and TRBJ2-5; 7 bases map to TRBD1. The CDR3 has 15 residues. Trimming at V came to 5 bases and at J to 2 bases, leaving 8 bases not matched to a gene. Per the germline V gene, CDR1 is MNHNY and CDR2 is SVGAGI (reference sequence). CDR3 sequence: CASSPIGGGQETQYF. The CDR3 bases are TGTGCCAGCAGTCCAATAGGGGGCGGACAAGAGACCCAGTACTTC.

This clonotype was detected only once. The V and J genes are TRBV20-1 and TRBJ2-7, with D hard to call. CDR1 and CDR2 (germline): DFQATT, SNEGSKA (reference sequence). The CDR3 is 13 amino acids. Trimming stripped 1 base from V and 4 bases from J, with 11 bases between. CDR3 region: CSARGQTSYEQYF. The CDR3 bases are TGCAGTGCTAGAGGTCAGACTTCATACGAGCAGTACTTC.

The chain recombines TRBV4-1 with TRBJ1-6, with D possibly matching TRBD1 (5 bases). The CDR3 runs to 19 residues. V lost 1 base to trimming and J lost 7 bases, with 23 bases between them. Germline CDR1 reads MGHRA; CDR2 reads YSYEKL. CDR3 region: CASSQGGPGSGLENSPLHF. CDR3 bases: TGCGCCAGCAGCCAAGGAGGGCCAGGGTCGGGTTTGGAGAATTCACCCCTCCACTTT.

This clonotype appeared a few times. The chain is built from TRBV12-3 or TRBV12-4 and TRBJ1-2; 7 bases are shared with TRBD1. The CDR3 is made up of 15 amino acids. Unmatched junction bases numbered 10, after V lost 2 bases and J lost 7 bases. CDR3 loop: CASSLTPGGGFGYTF. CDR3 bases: TGTGCCAGCAGTTTAACCCCAGGGGGAGGATTTGGCTACACCTTC.

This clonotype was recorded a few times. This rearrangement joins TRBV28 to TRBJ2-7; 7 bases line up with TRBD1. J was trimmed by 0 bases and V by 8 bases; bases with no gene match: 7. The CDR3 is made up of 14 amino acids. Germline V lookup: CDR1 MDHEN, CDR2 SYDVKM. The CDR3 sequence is CASLPGQASYEQYF. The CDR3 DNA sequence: TGTGCCAGCCTACCCGGACAGGCCTCCTACGAGCAGTACTTC.

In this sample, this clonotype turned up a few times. DNA of the CDR3: TGCAGCGTTGAAGATCCCGGCAGGGCAAACGAGCAGTACTTC. Translating gives CSVEDPGRANEQYF. The V call is TRBV29-1, the J call TRBJ2-7, with D possibly matching TRBD1 (5 bases). Trimming removed 0 bases from V and 5 bases from J, with 14 bases in between. The germline CDR1 and CDR2 sequences are SQVTM and ANQGSEA. This CDR3 contains 14 residues.

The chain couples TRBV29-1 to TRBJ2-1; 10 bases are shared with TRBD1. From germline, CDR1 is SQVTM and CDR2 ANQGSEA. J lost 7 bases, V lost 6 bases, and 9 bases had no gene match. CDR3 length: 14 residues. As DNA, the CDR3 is TGCAGCGTCCCCCGGGACAGGGGAACAAATGAGCAGTTCTTC. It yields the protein CSVPRDRGTNEQFF.

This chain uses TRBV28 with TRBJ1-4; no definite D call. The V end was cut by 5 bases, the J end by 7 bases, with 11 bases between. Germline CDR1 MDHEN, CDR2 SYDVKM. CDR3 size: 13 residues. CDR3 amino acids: CASSSPKGEKLFF. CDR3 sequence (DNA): TGTGCCAGCAGTAGTCCAAAGGGTGAAAAACTGTTTTTT.

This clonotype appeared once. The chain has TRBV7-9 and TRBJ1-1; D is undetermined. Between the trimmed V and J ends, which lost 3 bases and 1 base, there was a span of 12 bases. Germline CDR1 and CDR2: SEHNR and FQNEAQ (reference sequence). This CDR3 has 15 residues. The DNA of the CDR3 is TGTGCCAGCAGCTTTGGGCCAGCCGGGAACACTGAAGCTTTCTTT. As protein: CASSFGPAGNTEAFF.

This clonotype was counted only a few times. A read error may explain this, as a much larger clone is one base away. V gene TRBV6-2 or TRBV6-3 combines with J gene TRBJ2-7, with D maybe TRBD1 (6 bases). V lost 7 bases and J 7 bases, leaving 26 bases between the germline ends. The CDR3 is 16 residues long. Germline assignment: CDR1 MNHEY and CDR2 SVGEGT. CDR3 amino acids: CASNEWQQGGGNEQYF. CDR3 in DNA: TGTGCCAGCAATGAGTGGCAACAGGGTGGGGGCAATGAGCAGTACTTC.

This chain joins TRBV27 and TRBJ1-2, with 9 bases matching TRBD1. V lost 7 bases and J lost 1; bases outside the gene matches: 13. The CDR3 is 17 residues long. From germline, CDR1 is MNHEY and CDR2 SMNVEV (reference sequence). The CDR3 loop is CASIERGTGRLNYGYTF. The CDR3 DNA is TGTGCCAGCATTGAGAGGGGGACAGGGCGACTTAACTATGGCTACACCTTC.

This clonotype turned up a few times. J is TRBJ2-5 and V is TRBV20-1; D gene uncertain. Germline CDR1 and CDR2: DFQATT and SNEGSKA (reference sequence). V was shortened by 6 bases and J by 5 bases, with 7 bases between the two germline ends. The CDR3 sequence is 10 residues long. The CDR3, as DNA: TGCAGTGCCCTCCGGGAGACCCAGTACTTC. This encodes CSALRETQYF.

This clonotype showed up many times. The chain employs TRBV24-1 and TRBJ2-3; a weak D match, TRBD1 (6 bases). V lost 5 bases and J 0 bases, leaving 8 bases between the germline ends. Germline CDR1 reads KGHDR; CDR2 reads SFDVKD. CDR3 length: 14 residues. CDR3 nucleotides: TGTGCCACCAGTGTAGGGGGTAGCACAGATACGCAGTATTTT. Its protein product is CATSVGGSTDTQYF.

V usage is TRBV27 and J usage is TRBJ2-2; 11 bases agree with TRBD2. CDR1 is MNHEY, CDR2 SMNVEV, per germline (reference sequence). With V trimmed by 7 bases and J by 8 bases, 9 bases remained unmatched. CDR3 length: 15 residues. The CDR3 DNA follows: TGTGCCAGCAAACTAGCGGGGGACTTCCCGGGGGAGCTGTTTTTT. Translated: CASKLAGDFPGELFF.

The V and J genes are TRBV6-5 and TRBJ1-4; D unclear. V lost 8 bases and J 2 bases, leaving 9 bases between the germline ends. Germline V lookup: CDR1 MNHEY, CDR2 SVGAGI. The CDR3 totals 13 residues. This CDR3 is CASGFVTNEKLFF. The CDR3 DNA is TGTGCCAGCGGTTTTGTCACTAATGAAAAACTGTTTTTT.

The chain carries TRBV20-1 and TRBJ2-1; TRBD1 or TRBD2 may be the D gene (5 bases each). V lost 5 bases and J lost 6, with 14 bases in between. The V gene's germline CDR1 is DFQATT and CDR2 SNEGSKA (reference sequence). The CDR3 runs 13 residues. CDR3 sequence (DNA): TGCAGTGCTCTCGCCCCAGGGAGCAATGAGCAGTTCTTC. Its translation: CSALAPGSNEQFF.

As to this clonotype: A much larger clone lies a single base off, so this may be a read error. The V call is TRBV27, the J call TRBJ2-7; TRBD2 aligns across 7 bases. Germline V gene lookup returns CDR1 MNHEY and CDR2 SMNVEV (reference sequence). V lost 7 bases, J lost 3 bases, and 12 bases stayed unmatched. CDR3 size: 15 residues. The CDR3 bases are TGTGCCAGCAATTCATCCCCCCGGGACTACTACGAGCAGTACTTC. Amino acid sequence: CASNSSPRDYYEQYF.

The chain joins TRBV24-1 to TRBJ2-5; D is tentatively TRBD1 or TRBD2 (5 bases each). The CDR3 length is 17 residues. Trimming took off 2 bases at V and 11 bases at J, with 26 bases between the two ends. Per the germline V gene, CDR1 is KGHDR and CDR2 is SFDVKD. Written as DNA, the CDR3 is TGTGCCACCAGTGATTCCGGGATTCCGGGTAGGGGCAATGAGCAGTACTTC. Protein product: CATSDSGIPGRGNEQYF.

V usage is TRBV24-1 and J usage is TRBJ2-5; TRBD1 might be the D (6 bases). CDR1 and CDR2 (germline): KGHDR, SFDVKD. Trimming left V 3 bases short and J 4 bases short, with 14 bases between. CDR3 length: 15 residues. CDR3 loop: CATSDPAGRGETQYF. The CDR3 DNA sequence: TGTGCCACCAGTGATCCGGCAGGCAGGGGAGAGACCCAGTACTTC.

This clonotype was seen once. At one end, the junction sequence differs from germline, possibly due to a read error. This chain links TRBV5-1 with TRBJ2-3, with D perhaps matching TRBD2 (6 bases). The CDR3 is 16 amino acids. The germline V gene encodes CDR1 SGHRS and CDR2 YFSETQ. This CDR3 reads CASSYGTRPSSDTQYF. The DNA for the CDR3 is TGCGCCAGCAGCTACGGGACTCGCCCCTCTTCGGATACACAGTATTTT.